The 30 T cell receptor beta chains below come from one sample, sequenced in a study of response to subunit inactivated influenza vaccine. TCRdb passed the RT-PCR reads through MiXCR, listing each CDR3 protein once. Of around 760,000 distinct CDR3 sequences detected, around 13% appear once; the ten largest clones hold around 7.3%. The input for sequencing was PBMCs from blood, taken 14 to 15 days before vaccination. Every receptor here comes from a man aged 50-60 years who received an inactivated influenza vaccine.

The J gene is TRBJ1-5, the V gene TRBV7-9, with 11 bases fitting TRBD1. The germline V gene encodes CDR1 SEHNR and CDR2 FQNEAQ (reference sequence). The CDR3 contains 16 residues. Trimming took 2 bases from V and 6 from J; bases not matched to a gene: 6. The CDR3 reads CASSLLTGTGGQPQHF. Here the CDR3 DNA reads TGTGCCAGCAGCTTACTCACCGGGACAGGGGGTCAGCCCCAGCATTTT.

The sample holds a few counts of this clonotype. This rearrangement joins TRBV12-3 or TRBV12-4 to TRBJ2-1, with a weak D call TRBD1 (6 bases). Trimming took 5 bases from V and 10 from J, leaving 18 bases between them. The CDR3 covers 14 residues. This CDR3 reads CASSLRTEQGEQFF. As DNA, the CDR3 is TGTGCCAGCAGTCTCCGGACGGAACAGGGCGAGCAGTTCTTC.

In its sample, this clonotype was seen a few times. This chain joins TRBV5-1 and TRBJ2-3, with TRBD2 matching over 14 bases. This CDR3 comprises 15 residues. V trimming: 4 bases; J trimming: 8 bases; junction bases outside the gene matches: 6. Per germline, CDR1 SGHRS and CDR2 YFSETQ. The CDR3, as DNA: TGCGCCAGCAGCCCGGGACTAGCGGGAGAAGGTACGCAGTATTTT. The encoded protein is CASSPGLAGEGTQYF.

This clonotype appeared a few times. The rearrangement uses TRBV15 and TRBJ2-3; D is uncertain. Deletions cut 4 bases from V and 1 base from J, with 6 bases between. The CDR3 covers 13 residues. Per the germline V gene, CDR1 is LNHNV and CDR2 is YYDKDF (reference sequence). CDR3 sequence reads: CATSTSRTDTQYF. CDR3 sequence (DNA): TGTGCCACCAGCACCAGCCGCACAGATACGCAGTATTTT.

The chain has TRBV6-2 or TRBV6-3 and TRBJ1-2; unclear D gene. This CDR3 has 14 amino acids. Trimming shortened V by 2 bases and J by 3 bases, and 10 bases separated the two germline ends. CDR1 and CDR2 from the germline V gene are MNHEY and SVGEGT. CDR3 in DNA: TGTGCCAGCAGTTACAACGACATTTACTATGGCTACACCTTC. It translates to CASSYNDIYYGYTF.

This clonotype has more than one count but fewer than ten. The rearrangement links TRBV7-9 to TRBJ2-7; D ambiguous. The CDR3 extends over 15 amino acids. Germline V CDR1 and CDR2: SEHNR, FQNEAQ (reference sequence). The germline V and J ends were trimmed by 5 bases and 4 bases, with 18 bases remaining between them. CDR3 DNA: TGTGCCAGCAGCCCATTTAACGTAGGGTCGTACGAGCAGTACTTC. Its protein product is CASSPFNVGSYEQYF.

The chain is built from TRBV20-1 and TRBJ2-3; the D gene is possibly TRBD1 (6 bases). Trimming took 3 bases from V and 2 from J, leaving 18 bases between them. Germline lookup yields CDR1 DFQATT and CDR2 SNEGSKA (reference sequence). The CDR3 length is 16 residues. The CDR3 bases are TGCAGTGCTAGGGGGACAAGTTGGGACCCCACAGATACGCAGTATTTT. It encodes CSARGTSWDPTDTQYF.

The rearrangement uses TRBV12-3 or TRBV12-4 and TRBJ2-5; tentatively, D is TRBD1 or TRBD2 (5 bases each). Between the trimmed V and J ends, which lost 3 bases and 5 bases, there was a span of 16 bases. The length of the CDR3 is 15 residues. As DNA, the CDR3 is TGTGCCAGCAGTTTGAGGGGCTCAAATTCGGAGACCCAGTACTTC. Its translation is CASSLRGSNSETQYF.

The chain uses TRBV19 and TRBJ2-4; TRBD2 agrees at 10 bases. Trimming cost V 1 base and J 7 bases; bases outside gene matches: 7. From germline, CDR1 is LNHDA and CDR2 SQIVND (reference sequence). CDR3 length: 16 residues. CDR3 in amino acids: CASSIGLAGVDNIQYF. CDR3 nucleotides: TGTGCCAGTAGTATAGGGCTAGCGGGAGTGGACAACATTCAGTACTTC.

There are a few counts of this clonotype. V gene TRBV15 combines with J gene TRBJ2-1; 9 bases align to TRBD2. Germline lookup yields CDR1 LNHNV and CDR2 YYDKDF (reference sequence). There are 15 residues in the CDR3. With V trimmed by 1 base and J by 9 bases, 7 bases remained unmatched. In DNA form, the CDR3 reads TGTGCCACCAGCAGAGGTCTAGCGGGATCCACTGAGCAGTTCTTC. Amino acids: CATSRGLAGSTEQFF.

The chain uses TRBV12-3 or TRBV12-4 and TRBJ2-2; 7 nucleotides match TRBD1. CDR3 length equals 16 residues. The J segment lost 5 bases and the V segment lost 6 bases, leaving 12 bases of the junction unmatched. This CDR3 is CASRASRTGPTGELFF. CDR3 bases: TGTGCCAGCAGAGCTTCCCGGACAGGTCCGACCGGGGAGCTGTTTTTT.

This rearrangement joins TRBV30 to TRBJ1-2; D gene unclear. V shed 3 bases and J shed 1 base, with 18 bases lying between them. This CDR3 region has 16 residues. Germline values: CDR1 GTSNPN, CDR2 SVGIG (reference sequence). The CDR3 DNA sequence: TGTGCCTGGAGCCCCGGAGAGCAACAAAATAACTATGGCTACACCTTC. Translated: CAWSPGEQQNNYGYTF.

This clonotype showed up just a few times. Its ends do not fully match the called genes, so a read error is possible. The J gene is TRBJ2-1, the V gene TRBV2, with D perhaps TRBD1 or TRBD2 (5 bases each). This CDR3 is 12 amino acids long. Germline V gene data show CDR1 as SNHLY and CDR2 as FYNNEI. CDR3 in amino acids: CASREGLLRGFF. The CDR3 nucleotides read TGTGCCAGCAGGGAAGGACTTTTAAGGGGGTTCTTC.

This clonotype has a handful of counts. CDR3: CASSPPGTIYNEQFF. CDR3 in DNA: TGTGCCAGCAGCCCACCCGGGACCATCTACAATGAGCAGTTCTTC. The chain employs TRBV11-2 and TRBJ2-1; possibly TRBD1 or TRBD2 for D (5 bases each). Germline CDR1 reads SGHAT; CDR2 reads FQNNGV. Trimming pared 5 bases from V and 3 bases from J, leaving 14 bases between. The CDR3 runs 15 residues.

The chain has TRBV3-1 and TRBJ1-2, with D unresolved. Germline CDR1 reads LGHDT; CDR2 reads YNNKEL (reference sequence). V lost 2 bases to trimming and J lost 10 bases, with 14 bases between them. The CDR3 covers 13 residues. The CDR3 spells CASSQPRGHTYTF. In nucleotides, the CDR3 is TGTGCCAGCAGCCAACCTAGAGGCCACACCTACACCTTC.

This clonotype was detected only a few times. The gene calls are TRBV11-2 and TRBJ2-1; 13 nucleotides match TRBD2. Germline values: CDR1 SGHAT, CDR2 FQNNGV. This CDR3 is 17 amino acids long. Trimming at V came to 1 base and at J to 8 bases, leaving 8 bases not matched to a gene. CDR3 DNA sequence: TGTGCCAGCAGCTTAGCCAAACTAGCGGGGGGGCCCGATGAGCAGTTCTTC. It encodes CASSLAKLAGGPDEQFF. The entire variable domain, with the rest obtained from reference TRBV11-2 and TRBJ2-1, is as follows: EAGVAQSPRYKIIEKRQSVAFWCNPISGHATLYWYQQILGQGPKLLIQFQNNGVVDDSQLPKDRFSAERLKGVDSTLKIQPAKLEDSAVYLCASSLAKLAGGPDEQFFGPGTRLTVL.

In its sample, this clonotype was seen a few times. The chain couples TRBV3-1 to TRBJ2-1, with 9 bases aligning to TRBD2. The germline CDR1 and CDR2 sequences are LGHDT and YNNKEL (reference sequence). The junction had 12 bases not matched to a gene; V was cut back by 4 bases and J by 8 bases. This CDR3 contains 16 residues. The CDR3 DNA sequence: TGTGCCAGCAGCCCTGAACTAGCGGGCTATATCGATGAGCAGTTCTTC. It codes for CASSPELAGYIDEQFF.

This chain connects TRBV7-8 to TRBJ2-6, with D uncertain. CDR3 size: 17 residues. Trimming stripped 4 bases from V and 0 bases from J, with 13 bases between. In germline, CDR1 is SGHVS, CDR2 FQNEAQ. The CDR3 DNA reads as TGTGCCAGCAGCTCACTTCCGGGCTTCTCTGGGGCCAACGTCCTGACTTTC. Amino acid sequence: CASSSLPGFSGANVLTF.

The chain combines TRBV5-1 with TRBJ2-5, with D possibly being TRBD2 (5 bases). The CDR3 spans 14 residues. Germline V gene data show CDR1 as SGHRS and CDR2 as YFSETQ. V was trimmed by 0 bases and J by 5 bases, leaving 11 bases between them. The CDR3 sequence: CASSLDGKTETQYF. CDR3 DNA sequence: TGCGCCAGCAGCTTGGACGGGAAAACGGAGACCCAGTACTTC.

This clonotype was recorded at least ten times. The chain carries TRBV20-1 and TRBJ2-5; D ambiguous. The CDR3 covers 13 residues. The germline gives CDR1 DFQATT, CDR2 SNEGSKA (reference sequence). CDR3 nucleotides: TGCAGCCCCACGACCTCCTTCACAGAGACCCAGTACTTC. It encodes CSPTTSFTETQYF.

This sequence joins TRBV2 and TRBJ2-7; TRBD1 agrees at 7 bases. The CDR3 runs to 14 residues. The trim removed 4 bases at V and 4 bases at J, leaving 7 bases unmatched. CDR1 and CDR2 (germline): SNHLY, FYNNEI. As DNA, the CDR3 is TGTGCCAGCAGTGTCATAGGGGGCGCGTACGAGCAGTACTTC. It codes for CASSVIGGAYEQYF.

This clonotype has a handful of counts. The chain joins TRBV20-1 to TRBJ2-1; D tentatively fits TRBD1 or TRBD2 (5 bases each). The V end was cut by 0 bases, the J end by 3 bases, with 18 bases between. The CDR3 loop spans 17 amino acids. Germline V gene sequence: CDR1 DFQATT, CDR2 SNEGSKA (reference sequence). Here the CDR3 reads CSARDIRGTGYYNEQFF. DNA of the CDR3: TGCAGTGCTAGAGATATCCGAGGGACGGGATACTACAATGAGCAGTTCTTC.

There are a few counts of this clonotype. CDR3 sequence (DNA): TGCAGCGCAGGGGAGAGGTCTCAGCCCCAGCATTTT. Protein sequence: CSAGERSQPQHF. The rearrangement links TRBV29-1 to TRBJ1-5; TRBD1 is a possible D gene (6 bases). Germline V lookup: CDR1 SQVTM, CDR2 ANQGSEA. V was clipped by 7 bases and J by 6 bases, with 13 bases between them. This CDR3 spans 12 amino acids.

The sample holds many counts of this clonotype. The chain couples TRBV12-3 or TRBV12-4 to TRBJ1-5; no firm D call. The V end was cut by 7 bases, the J end by 3 bases, with 10 bases between. CDR3 size: 13 residues. CDR3 in DNA: TGTGCCAGCACGCCAAGCATCAATCAGCCCCAGCATTTT. Translation: CASTPSINQPQHF.

The chain recombines TRBV18 with TRBJ1-5; D is undetermined. The germline V gene encodes CDR1 KGHSH and CDR2 LQKENI. V lost 1 base and J 9 bases, leaving 10 bases between the germline ends. The CDR3 is 13 amino acids. CDR3 sequence: CASSPQGQGPQHF. The CDR3 nucleotides read TGTGCCAGCTCACCACAGGGTCAAGGGCCCCAGCATTTT. Supplemented by reference TRBV18 and TRBJ1-5, the full variable domain reads NAGVMQNPRHLVRRRGQEARLRCSPMKGHSHVYWYRQLPEEGLKFMVYLQKENIIDESGMPKERFSAEFPKEGPSILRIQQVVRGDSAAYFCASSPQGQGPQHFGDGTRLSIL.

This clonotype was seen a few times. The chain carries TRBV10-2 and TRBJ2-5; D may be TRBD1 (5 bases). The V end lost 4 bases, the J end lost 3 bases, and 9 bases lay between the germline ends. The germline gives CDR1 WSHSY, CDR2 SAAADI. The CDR3 contains 13 residues. The CDR3: CASSGQIKETQYF. CDR3 nucleotides: TGCGCCAGCAGTGGACAGATTAAAGAGACCCAGTACTTC.

The chain has TRBV11-2 and TRBJ1-1; D call uncertain. Germline-derived CDR1 and CDR2 are SGHAT and FQNNGV. This CDR3 is built from 14 residues. With 5 bases removed from V and 2 bases from J, the gap between germline ends came to 12 bases. CDR3 residues: CASSLNSGNTEAFF. The CDR3 DNA reads TGTGCCAGCAGCCTGAACAGTGGAAACACTGAAGCTTTCTTT.

The rearrangement links TRBV11-2 to TRBJ2-7, with a possible D match to TRBD2 (5 bases). The CDR3 loop spans 13 amino acids. V shed 1 base and J shed 3 bases, with 7 bases lying between them. CDR1 and CDR2 from the germline V gene are SGHAT and FQNNGV. The CDR3 reads CASSLASHYEQYF. The CDR3 DNA reads as TGTGCCAGCAGCTTAGCTAGCCACTACGAGCAGTACTTC.

CDR3 loop: CASSYTLDRDSSGANVLTF. CDR3 sequence (DNA): TGTGCCAGCAGTTACACCTTGGACAGGGACAGCTCTGGGGCCAACGTCCTGACTTTC. This chain links TRBV6-2 or TRBV6-3 with TRBJ2-6; 8 nucleotides match TRBD1. J lost 0 bases, V lost 2 bases, and 9 bases had no gene match. The CDR3 extends over 19 amino acids. The germline gives CDR1 MNHEY, CDR2 SVGEGT.

This clonotype came up a few times. The rearrangement uses TRBV20-1 and TRBJ2-5; D not resolved. CDR3 size: 13 residues. CDR1 DFQATT and CDR2 SNEGSKA come from the germline V gene (reference sequence). The germline V and J ends were trimmed by 1 base and 5 bases, with 11 bases remaining between them. The CDR3 DNA is TGCAGTGCTAGAGGCCACAGCAGGGAGACCCAGTACTTC. Protein: CSARGHSRETQYF.